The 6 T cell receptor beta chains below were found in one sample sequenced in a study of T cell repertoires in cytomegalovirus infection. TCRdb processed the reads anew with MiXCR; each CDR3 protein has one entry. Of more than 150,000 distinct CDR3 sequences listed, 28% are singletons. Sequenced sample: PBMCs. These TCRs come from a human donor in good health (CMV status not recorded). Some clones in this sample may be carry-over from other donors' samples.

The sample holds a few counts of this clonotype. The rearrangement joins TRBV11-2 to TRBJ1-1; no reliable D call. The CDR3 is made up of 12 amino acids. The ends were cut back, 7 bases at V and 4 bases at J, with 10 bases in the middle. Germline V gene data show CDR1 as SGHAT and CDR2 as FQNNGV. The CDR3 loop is CASKKGFTEAFF. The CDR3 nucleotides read TGTGCCAGCAAAAAGGGATTCACTGAAGCTTTCTTT.

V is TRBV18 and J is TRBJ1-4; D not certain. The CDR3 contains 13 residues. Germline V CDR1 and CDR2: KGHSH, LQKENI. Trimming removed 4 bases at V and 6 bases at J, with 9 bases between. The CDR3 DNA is TGTGCCAGCTCACTGGTCGACGATGAAAAACTGTTTTTT. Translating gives CASSLVDDEKLFF.

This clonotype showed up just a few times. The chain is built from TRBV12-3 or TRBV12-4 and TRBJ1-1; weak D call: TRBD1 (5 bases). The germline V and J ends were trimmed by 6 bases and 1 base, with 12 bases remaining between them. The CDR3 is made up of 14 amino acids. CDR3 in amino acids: CASRITGQNTEAFF. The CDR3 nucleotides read TGTGCCAGCAGGATAACAGGTCAGAACACTGAAGCTTTCTTT.

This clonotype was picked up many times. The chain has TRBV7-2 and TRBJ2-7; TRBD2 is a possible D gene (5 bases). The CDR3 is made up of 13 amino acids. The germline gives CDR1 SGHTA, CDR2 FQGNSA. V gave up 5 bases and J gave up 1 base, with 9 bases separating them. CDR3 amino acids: CASSPGGSYEQYF. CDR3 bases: TGTGCCAGCAGCCCTGGCGGGTCCTACGAGCAGTACTTC.

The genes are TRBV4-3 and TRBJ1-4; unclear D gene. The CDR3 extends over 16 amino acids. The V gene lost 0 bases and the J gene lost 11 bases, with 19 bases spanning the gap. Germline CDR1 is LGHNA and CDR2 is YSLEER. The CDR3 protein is CASSQDLGRASGKLFF. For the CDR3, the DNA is TGCGCCAGCAGCCAAGATCTTGGAAGGGCGAGCGGGAAACTGTTTTTT.

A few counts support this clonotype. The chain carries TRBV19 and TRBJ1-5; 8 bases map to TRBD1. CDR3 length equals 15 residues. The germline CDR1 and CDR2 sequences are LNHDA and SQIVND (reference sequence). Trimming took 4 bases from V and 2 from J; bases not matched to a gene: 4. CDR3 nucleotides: TGTGCCAGTAGTAAGACAGGGGAACGCAATCAGCCCCAGCATTTT. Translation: CASSKTGERNQPQHF. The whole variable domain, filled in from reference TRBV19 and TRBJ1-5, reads DGGITQSPKYLFRKEGQNVTLSCEQNLNHDAMYWYRQDPGQGLRLIYYSQIVNDFQKGDIAEGYSVSREKKESFPLTVTSAQKNPTAFYLCASSKTGERNQPQHFGDGTRLSIL.